These 29 T cell receptor beta chains came from one sample sequenced in a study of Graves' ophthalmopathy and Graves' hyperthyroidism. Amplified TCR beta CDR3 regions were obtained using RNA transcripts as template. First-round RT-PCR with HTBI primers preceded a second-round multiplex PCR. TCRdb reprocessed the multiplex PCR reads via MiXCR and lists one record per CDR3 protein. The sample holds about 1.2 million distinct CDR3 sequences, around a third seen once. Sequenced sample: peripheral blood or thyroid tissue (not recorded which). The origin of the receptors is an adult man with Graves' hyperthyroidism.

This clonotype was recorded at least ten times. The V and J genes are TRBV7-9 and TRBJ2-5, with D possibly TRBD2 on 5 matching bases. Germline-derived CDR1 and CDR2 are SEHNR and FQNEAQ (reference sequence). The CDR3 covers 14 residues. V shed 8 bases and J shed 4 bases, with 17 bases lying between them. The CDR3 loop is CASAGARVVETQYF. The CDR3 DNA reads as TGTGCCAGCGCAGGAGCGCGGGTCGTAGAGACCCAGTACTTC.

There are a few counts of this clonotype. This may be a read error, as it is one base from a much larger clone. The genes are TRBV20-1 and TRBJ2-5, with unresolved D. Looked up from germline, CDR1 is DFQATT and CDR2 is SNEGSKA (reference sequence). The CDR3 length is 12 residues. The CDR3 loop reads CSAFRTEETQDF. The CDR3 nucleotides are TGCAGTGCTTTTCGAACCGAAGAGACCCAGGACTTC.

This chain connects TRBV7-9 to TRBJ1-2; D call uncertain. V was clipped by 7 bases and J by 1 base, with 16 bases between them. The CDR3 totals 15 residues. CDR1 is SEHNR and CDR2 is FQNEAQ in the germline V gene (reference sequence). CDR3 DNA: TGTGCCAGCACTTTCGGGCGGGAGATTAACTATGGCTACACCTTC. As protein: CASTFGREINYGYTF.

The chain carries TRBV19 and TRBJ1-5; 8 nucleotides align to TRBD1. V shed 5 bases, J shed 0 bases, and the junction held 12 bases outside the gene matches. Germline CDR1 is LNHDA and CDR2 is SQIVND (reference sequence). This CDR3 has 18 amino acids. CDR3 region: CASSRTGSWDYSNQPQHF. CDR3 DNA sequence: TGTGCCAGTAGTCGGACAGGGTCATGGGACTATAGCAATCAGCCCCAGCATTTT.

At least ten counts were recorded for this clonotype. The CDR3 loop reads CASSFLASKAEQYF. The CDR3 DNA sequence: TGTGCCAGCAGCTTCCTCGCTAGCAAGGCCGAGCAGTACTTC. This rearrangement joins TRBV7-2 to TRBJ2-7; D is perhaps TRBD2 (5 bases). Germline V lookup: CDR1 SGHTA, CDR2 FQGNSA. The CDR3 is 14 residues long. Trimming took off 3 bases at V and 6 bases at J, with 15 bases between the two ends.

This clonotype was recorded a few times. The DNA for the CDR3 is TGTGCCAGCAGCTTAGGGGACAGGGGGCGTCCAGACACCGGGGAGCTGTTTTTT. Translation gives CASSLGDRGRPDTGELFF. The chain has TRBV7-2 and TRBJ2-2; TRBD1 aligns across 12 bases. J was trimmed by 3 bases and V by 1 base; bases with no gene match: 6. Germline CDR1 is SGHTA and CDR2 is FQGNSA. The CDR3 has 18 amino acids. Variable domain in full (rest from reference TRBV7-2 and TRBJ2-2): GAGVSQSPSNKVTEKGKDVELRCDPISGHTALYWYRQSLGQGLEFLIYFQGNSAPDKSGLPSDRFSAERTGGSVSTLTIQRTQQEDSAVYLCASSLGDRGRPDTGELFFGEGSRLTVL.

This clonotype came up many times. The chain has TRBV5-8 and TRBJ2-5; 7 bases map to TRBD2. The CDR3 is 13 residues long. Germline-derived CDR1 and CDR2 are SGHTS and YDEGEE. Trimming removed 9 bases from V and 2 bases from J; junction bases left unmatched: 7. CDR3 protein: CATGGPGQETQYF. The CDR3 DNA sequence: TGTGCCACGGGGGGACCGGGACAAGAGACCCAGTACTTC.

The chain couples TRBV29-1 to TRBJ2-2, with TRBD2 as a possible D gene (6 bases). The V and J ends lost 7 bases and 2 bases respectively, with 14 bases between them. The CDR3 is made up of 14 amino acids. Germline lookup yields CDR1 SQVTM and CDR2 ANQGSEA. The CDR3 sequence is CSATGSLNTGELFF. The CDR3 nucleotides read TGCAGCGCTACCGGGAGTTTAAACACCGGGGAGCTGTTTTTT.

V gene TRBV7-9 combines with J gene TRBJ1-4; 7 bases fit TRBD1. Germline-derived CDR1 and CDR2 are SEHNR and FQNEAQ (reference sequence). This CDR3 spans 14 amino acids. After removal of 5 bases from V and 6 bases from J, the junction contained 6 bases not matched to a gene. The CDR3 loop reads CASSPTGQDEKLFF. The CDR3 DNA reads as TGTGCCAGCAGCCCGACAGGGCAAGATGAAAAACTGTTTTTT.

This chain joins TRBV6-5 and TRBJ1-6; no firm D call. Germline CDR1 is MNHEY and CDR2 is SVGAGI. The CDR3 is made up of 14 amino acids. V was cut by 2 bases and J by 4 bases, with 6 bases left in between. CDR3 protein: CASSYKVYNSPLHF. The CDR3 bases are TGTGCCAGCAGTTACAAAGTGTATAATTCACCCCTCCACTTT.

This clonotype has at least ten counts. This chain uses TRBV29-1 with TRBJ2-7; no reliable D call. Trimming cost V 7 bases and J 4 bases, with 17 bases left between them. The CDR3 extends over 13 amino acids. Germline V gene lookup returns CDR1 SQVTM and CDR2 ANQGSEA. The CDR3 DNA follows: TGCAGCGCCAGGAACAGAGTCAGTTACGAGCAGTACTTC. It is translated as CSARNRVSYEQYF.

The gene calls are TRBV5-1 and TRBJ1-3; a weak D match, TRBD1 (5 bases). The CDR3 extends over 15 amino acids. The germline V gene has CDR1 SGHRS and CDR2 YFSETQ. V was trimmed by 0 bases and J by 4 bases, leaving 11 bases between them. In DNA form, the CDR3 reads TGCGCCAGCAGCTTGGGACAGCCAGGGGGAAACACCATATATTTT. This encodes CASSLGQPGGNTIYF.

This clonotype was counted once. The rearrangement uses TRBV7-9 and TRBJ1-6; D is ambiguous. Germline V lookup: CDR1 SEHNR, CDR2 FQNEAQ (reference sequence). Deletions cut 1 base from V and 3 bases from J, with 7 bases between. The CDR3 is made up of 15 amino acids. CDR3 coding DNA: TGTGCCAGCAGCTTAGGCAGCTACTATAATTCACCCCTCCACTTT. This gives the protein CASSLGSYYNSPLHF. The full variable domain, with the rest looked up from reference TRBV7-9 and TRBJ1-6, is DTGVSQNPRHKITKRGQNVTFRCDPISEHNRLYWYRQTLGQGPEFLTYFQNEAQLEKSRLLSDRFSAERPKGSFSTLEIQRTEQGDSAMYLCASSLGSYYNSPLHFGNGTRLTVT.

This chain joins TRBV12-3 or TRBV12-4 and TRBJ1-4; TRBD1 might be the D (6 bases). The CDR3 contains 13 residues. The V end was cut by 6 bases, the J end by 7 bases, with 12 bases between. The CDR3 loop reads CASRWGTIEKLFF. The CDR3 nucleotides read TGTGCCAGCAGGTGGGGGACAATTGAAAAACTGTTTTTT.

The chain recombines TRBV29-1 with TRBJ1-1, with D perhaps TRBD1 (6 bases). Trimming removed 6 bases at V and 1 base at J, with 15 bases between. This CDR3 contains 14 residues. Per the germline V gene, CDR1 is SQVTM and CDR2 is ANQGSEA. In DNA, the CDR3 is TGCAGCGTGGGGGCAGGCGGCCGGAACACTGAAGCTTTCTTT. Protein product: CSVGAGGRNTEAFF.

This chain joins TRBV10-3 and TRBJ1-4, with D hard to call. V was trimmed by 2 bases and J by 7 bases, leaving 11 bases between them. This CDR3 comprises 14 residues. Germline loops: CDR1 ENHRY, CDR2 SYGVKD. The CDR3 spells CAISEAQHVEKLFF. For the CDR3, the DNA is TGTGCCATCAGTGAGGCGCAGCACGTTGAAAAACTGTTTTTT.

A note on this clonotype: Mismatch with germline at one junction end may stem from a read error. The chain has TRBV30 and TRBJ2-5; TRBD1 might be the D (6 bases). Germline values: CDR1 GTSNPN, CDR2 SVGIG (reference sequence). This CDR3 spans 11 amino acids. DNA of the CDR3: TGTTCCTGGAGACAGGAAGAGACCCAGTACTTC. This encodes CSWRQEETQYF.

This clonotype was seen a few times. A much bigger clone sits one base away, suggesting this may be a read error. The chain employs TRBV10-3 and TRBJ1-1; D not resolved. The V gene's germline CDR1 is ENHRY and CDR2 SYGVKD. The CDR3 covers 13 residues. CDR3 amino acids: CASSPGWNTEAFF. The CDR3 bases are TGTGCCAGCAGTCCGGGGTGGAACACTGAAGCTTTCTTT.

At least ten counts were recorded for this clonotype. The chain recombines TRBV7-9 with TRBJ1-2, with D perhaps TRBD1 (5 bases). This CDR3 is built from 14 residues. V gave up 0 bases and J gave up 2 bases, with 7 bases separating them. Germline CDR1 SEHNR, CDR2 FQNEAQ (reference sequence). CDR3 protein: CASSLAGDNYGYTF. Written as DNA, the CDR3 is TGTGCCAGCAGCTTAGCTGGGGACAACTATGGCTACACCTTC.

In this sample, this clonotype turned up many times. The chain is built from TRBV7-8 and TRBJ1-2; no reliable D call. The CDR3 is made up of 14 amino acids. From germline, CDR1 is SGHVS and CDR2 FQNEAQ. The ends were cut back, 1 base at V and 6 bases at J, with 12 bases in the middle. CDR3 sequence reads: CASSLVGHGDGYTF. CDR3 in DNA: TGTGCCAGCAGCTTAGTTGGCCATGGGGATGGCTACACCTTC.

This clonotype was counted ten times or more. The chain is built from TRBV19 and TRBJ1-6; 7 bases agree with TRBD1. CDR1 is LNHDA, CDR2 SQIVND, per germline (reference sequence). The CDR3 has 18 amino acids. V lost 7 bases, J lost 1 base, and 13 bases stayed unmatched. CDR3 DNA: TGTGCCAGTACTCCGGGGAACAGGGGCGCATCCTATAATTCACCCCTCCACTTT. Amino acid sequence: CASTPGNRGASYNSPLHF.

This clonotype was found many times. Written as DNA, the CDR3 is TGCAGTGCTCAGGGACTAGCGGGGGGGCAGGAGACCCAGTACTTC. Translation gives CSAQGLAGGQETQYF. The gene calls are TRBV20-1 and TRBJ2-5; 16 bases fit TRBD2. Germline assignment: CDR1 DFQATT and CDR2 SNEGSKA (reference sequence). The CDR3 is 15 residues long. V was pared by 5 bases and J by 5 bases, with 5 bases of the junction left unmatched.

This clonotype was counted at least ten times. The chain carries TRBV24-1 and TRBJ1-6; D remains ambiguous. CDR3 length: 16 amino acids. CDR1 KGHDR and CDR2 SFDVKD come from the germline V gene. Trimming removed 3 bases from V and 9 bases from J, with 17 bases in between. CDR3 protein: CATSDIAAGDTSPLHF. Here the CDR3 DNA reads TGTGCCACCAGTGATATCGCGGCCGGCGACACTTCACCCCTCCACTTT.

This clonotype was detected only a few times. The chain links TRBV12-3 or TRBV12-4 to TRBJ1-2, with D tentatively TRBD1 (5 bases). This CDR3 has 12 residues. V shed 6 bases and J shed 4 bases, with 9 bases lying between them. The CDR3, as DNA: TGTGCCAGCAGCCAGGGCCTCTATGGCTACACCTTC. Translated: CASSQGLYGYTF.

This clonotype has just one count. The CDR3 bases are TGCAGCGGGTTCGTTGAGACCCAGTACTTC. It translates to CSGFVETQYF. V usage is TRBV29-1 and J usage is TRBJ2-5, with D unclear. The V end lost 7 bases, the J end lost 5 bases, and 8 bases lay between the germline ends. Germline lookup yields CDR1 SQVTM and CDR2 ANQGSEA. This CDR3 spans 10 amino acids.

The sample holds a few counts of this clonotype. The chain joins TRBV7-9 to TRBJ2-5, with a weak D call TRBD2 (6 bases). The germline V gene encodes CDR1 SEHNR and CDR2 FQNEAQ (reference sequence). V gave up 3 bases and J gave up 13 bases, with 18 bases separating them. The CDR3 extends over 13 amino acids. CDR3 amino acids: CASSFGTAPDLYF. The CDR3 coding sequence is TGTGCCAGCAGCTTCGGGACTGCTCCTGACCTGTACTTC.

V is TRBV15 and J is TRBJ1-2, with D tentatively TRBD1 (6 bases). Trimming cost V 0 bases and J 8 bases, with 13 bases left between them. This CDR3 is built from 14 residues. Germline values: CDR1 LNHNV, CDR2 YYDKDF (reference sequence). The CDR3 nucleotides are TGTGCCACCAGCAGAGACAGGGGAAGCGAAGGCTACACCTTC. Translated, it gives CATSRDRGSEGYTF.

The chain couples TRBV7-2 to TRBJ2-5; no definite D call. This CDR3 region has 14 residues. With 3 bases removed from V and 0 bases from J, the gap between germline ends came to 8 bases. The germline CDR1 and CDR2 sequences are SGHTA and FQGNSA. DNA for the CDR3: TGTGCCAGCAGCTTGTTAACGTACCAAGAGACCCAGTACTTC. Translating it yields CASSLLTYQETQYF.

The chain employs TRBV10-3 and TRBJ1-2, with TRBD1 identical over 8 bases. Per germline, CDR1 ENHRY and CDR2 SYGVKD. V shed 2 bases, J shed 4 bases, and the junction held 9 bases outside the gene matches. This CDR3 is 16 amino acids long. The CDR3 coding sequence is TGTGCCATCAGTGAGGTGGCAGAGGGGACAGGCTATGGCTACACCTTC. Residues: CAISEVAEGTGYGYTF.